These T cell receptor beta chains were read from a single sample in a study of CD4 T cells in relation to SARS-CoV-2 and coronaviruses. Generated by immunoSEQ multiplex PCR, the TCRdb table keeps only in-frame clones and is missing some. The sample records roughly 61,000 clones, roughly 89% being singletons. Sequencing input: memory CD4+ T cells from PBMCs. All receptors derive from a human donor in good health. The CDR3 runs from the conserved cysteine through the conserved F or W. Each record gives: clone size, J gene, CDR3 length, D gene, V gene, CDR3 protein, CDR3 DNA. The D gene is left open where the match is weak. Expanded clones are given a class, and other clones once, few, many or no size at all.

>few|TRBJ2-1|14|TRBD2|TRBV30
CAWSVRGGYNEQFF
TGTGCCTGGAGTGTACGGGGGGGGTACAATGAGCAGTTCTTC
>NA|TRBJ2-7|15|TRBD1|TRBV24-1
CATSDSGTGGYEQYF
TGTGCCACCAGTGATTCCGGGACAGGGGGCTACGAGCAGTACTTC
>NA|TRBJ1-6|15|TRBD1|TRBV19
CASTQDRARSSPLHF
TGTGCCAGTACCCAGGACAGGGCAAGGAGTTCACCCCTCCACTTT
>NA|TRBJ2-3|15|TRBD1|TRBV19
CASRTSDRETDTQYF
TGTGCCAGTCGAACTTCGGACAGGGAGACAGATACGCAGTATTTT
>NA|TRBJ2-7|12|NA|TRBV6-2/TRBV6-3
CASSWENYEQYF
TGTGCCAGCAGTTGGGAGAACTACGAGCAGTACTTC
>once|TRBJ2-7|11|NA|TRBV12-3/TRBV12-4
CASSYRDEQYF
TGTGCCAGCAGTTACAGAGACGAGCAGTACTTC
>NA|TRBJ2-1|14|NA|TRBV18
CASSPKTRDNEQFF
TGTGCCAGCTCACCAAAGACAAGAGACAATGAGCAGTTCTTC
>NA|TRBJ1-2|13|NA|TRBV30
CAGFPGPRGGYTF
TGTGCCGGATTTCCGGGGCCCAGGGGCGGCTACACCTTC
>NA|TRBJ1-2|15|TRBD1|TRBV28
CASSLPGTVNYGYTF
TGTGCCAGCAGTTTACCCGGGACAGTTAACTATGGCTACACCTTC
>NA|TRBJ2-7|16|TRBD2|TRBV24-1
CATSDSSSGSSYEQYF
TGTGCCACCAGTGATTCTTCTAGCGGGAGCTCCTACGAGCAGTACTTC
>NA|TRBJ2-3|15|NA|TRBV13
CASSLYGIDTDTQYF
TGTGCCAGCAGCCTCTATGGTATTGACACAGATACGCAGTATTTT
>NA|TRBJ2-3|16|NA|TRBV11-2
CASSFPPPRLTDTQYF
TGTGCCAGCAGCTTCCCTCCCCCGAGACTCACAGATACGCAGTATTTT
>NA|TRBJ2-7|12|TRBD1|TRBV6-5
CASRGQGGEQYF
TGTGCCAGCAGAGGACAGGGCGGCGAGCAGTACTTC
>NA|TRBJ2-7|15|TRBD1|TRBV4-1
CASSPGQGPSYEQYF
TGCGCCAGCAGCCCGGGACAGGGGCCCTCCTACGAGCAGTACTTC
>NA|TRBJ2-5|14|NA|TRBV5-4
CASSLRREGETQYF
TGTGCCAGCAGCTTACGACGTGAAGGGGAGACCCAGTACTTC
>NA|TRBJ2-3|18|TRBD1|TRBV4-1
CASSQDRGTGRSTDTQYF
TGCGCCAGCAGCCAAGATAGAGGGACAGGAAGAAGCACAGATACGCAGTATTTT
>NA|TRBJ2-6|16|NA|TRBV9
CASSLGGRSGANVLTF
TGTGCCAGCAGCCTGGGTGGACGCTCTGGGGCCAACGTCCTGACTTTC
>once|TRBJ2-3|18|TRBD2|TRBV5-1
CASSPFLSSGRATDTQYF
TGCGCCAGCAGCCCTTTTCTAAGTAGCGGGAGGGCCACAGATACGCAGTATTTT
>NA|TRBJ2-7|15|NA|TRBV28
CASSSYPGGSVRQYF
TGTGCCAGCAGTTCTTACCCAGGGGGGTCCGTCCGGCAGTACTTC
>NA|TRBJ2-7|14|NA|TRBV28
CASSDGHLGYEQYF
TGTGCCAGCAGCGACGGACACCTGGGCTACGAGCAGTACTTC
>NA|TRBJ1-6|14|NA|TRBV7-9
CASSLEGERSPLHF
TGTGCCAGCAGCTTAGAAGGGGAGAGGTCACCCCTCCACTTT
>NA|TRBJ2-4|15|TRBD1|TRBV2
CASRGAGTGENIQYF
TGTGCCAGCAGGGGGGCCGGGACAGGGGAAAACATTCAGTACTTC
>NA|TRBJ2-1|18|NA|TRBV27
CASSAANRGLVSYNEQFF
TGTGCCAGCAGTGCAGCCAATCGTGGTCTAGTCTCCTACAATGAGCAGTTCTTC
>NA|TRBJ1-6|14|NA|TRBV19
CASSWGRYNSPLHF
TGTGCCAGTAGTTGGGGCAGATATAATTCACCCCTCCACTTT
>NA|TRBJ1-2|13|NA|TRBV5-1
CASSLEGSDGYTF
TGCGCCAGCAGCTTGGAGGGTTCGGACGGCTACACCTTC
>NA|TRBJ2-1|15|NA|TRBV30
CAWRGRRSPYNEQFF
TGTGCCTGGAGGGGTCGTCGGAGCCCCTACAATGAGCAGTTCTTC
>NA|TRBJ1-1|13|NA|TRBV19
CASSIDLRTEAFF
TGTGCCAGTAGTATAGATCTAAGAACTGAAGCTTTCTTT
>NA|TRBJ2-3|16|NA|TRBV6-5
CASSYSDIHPTDTQYF
TGTGCCAGCAGTTACTCGGACATCCACCCCACAGATACGCAGTATTTT
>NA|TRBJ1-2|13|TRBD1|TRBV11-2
CASSGTGNYGYTF
TGTGCCAGCAGCGGGACAGGGAACTATGGCTACACCTTC
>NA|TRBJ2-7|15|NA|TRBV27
CASSRPGLETYEQYF
TGTGCCAGCAGTCGACCGGGACTCGAAACCTACGAGCAGTACTTC
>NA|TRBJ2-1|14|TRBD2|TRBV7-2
CASSPGLAFGEQFF
TGTGCCAGCAGCCCAGGACTAGCGTTTGGTGAGCAGTTCTTC
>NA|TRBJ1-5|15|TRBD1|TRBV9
CASSRTGGPQEPQHF
TGTGCCAGCAGCCGGACAGGGGGACCTCAGGAGCCCCAGCATTTT
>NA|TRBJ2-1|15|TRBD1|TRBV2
CASNSEATGRNEQFF
TGTGCCAGCAATTCCGAGGCGACAGGGCGCAATGAGCAGTTCTTC
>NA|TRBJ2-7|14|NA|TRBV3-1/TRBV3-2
CASSHAVRSDEQYF
TGTGCCAGCAGCCATGCTGTTAGGAGTGACGAGCAGTACTTC
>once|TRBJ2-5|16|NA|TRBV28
CASSLAGRGVGETQYF
TGTGCCAGCAGTTTAGCGGGCAGGGGGGTGGGAGAGACCCAGTACTTC
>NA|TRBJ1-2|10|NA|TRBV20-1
CSVGRGGYTF
TGCAGTGTAGGCAGGGGCGGCTACACCTTC
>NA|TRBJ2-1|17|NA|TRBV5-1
CASSSDSIDLRYNEQFF
TGCGCCAGCAGCTCCGACAGTATTGATCTTCGATACAATGAGCAGTTCTTC
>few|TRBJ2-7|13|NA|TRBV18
CASSPQRGDEQYF
TGTGCCAGCTCACCACAGAGGGGGGACGAGCAGTACTTC
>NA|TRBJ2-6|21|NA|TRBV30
CAWSDVTSQGQFYSGANVLTF
TGTGCCTGGAGTGACGTTACAAGTCAGGGACAATTCTACTCTGGGGCCAACGTCCTGACTTTC
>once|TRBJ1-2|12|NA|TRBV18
CASSPPGLGYTF
TGTGCCAGCTCACCACCGGGGTTGGGCTACACCTTC
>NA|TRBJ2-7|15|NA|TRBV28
CASSSPTVLFYEQYF
TGTGCCAGCAGCTCCCCAACCGTTCTTTTCTACGAGCAGTACTTC
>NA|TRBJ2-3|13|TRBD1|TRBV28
CASLTGITDTQYF
TGTGCCAGCCTGACAGGGATCACAGATACGCAGTATTTT
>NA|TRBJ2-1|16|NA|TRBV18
CASSPATGRTYNEQFF
TGTGCCAGCTCACCAGCTACCGGACGGACTTACAATGAGCAGTTCTTC
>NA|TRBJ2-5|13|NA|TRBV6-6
CASSEIGRETQYF
TGTGCCAGCAGCGAAATCGGAAGGGAGACCCAGTACTTC
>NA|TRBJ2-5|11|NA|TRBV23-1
CYRDILETQYF
TGCTATCGGGACATATTAGAGACCCAGTACTTC
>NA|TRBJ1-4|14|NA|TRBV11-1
CASSYSRTNEKLFF
TGTGCCAGCAGCTATAGTCGAACTAATGAAAAACTGTTTTTT
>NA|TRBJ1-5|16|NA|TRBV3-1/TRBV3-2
CASSLSGPDPNQPQHF
TGTGCCAGCAGCCTTTCGGGCCCGGATCCGAATCAGCCCCAGCATTTT
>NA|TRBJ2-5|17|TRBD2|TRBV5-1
CASSFLSGTSGIVTQYF
TGCGCCAGCAGCTTTCTCTCCGGGACTAGCGGGATTGTGACCCAGTACTTC
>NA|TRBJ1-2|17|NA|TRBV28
CASSFLQQGGRGEGYTF
TGTGCCAGCAGTTTCCTCCAACAGGGCGGAAGAGGGGAAGGCTACACCTTC